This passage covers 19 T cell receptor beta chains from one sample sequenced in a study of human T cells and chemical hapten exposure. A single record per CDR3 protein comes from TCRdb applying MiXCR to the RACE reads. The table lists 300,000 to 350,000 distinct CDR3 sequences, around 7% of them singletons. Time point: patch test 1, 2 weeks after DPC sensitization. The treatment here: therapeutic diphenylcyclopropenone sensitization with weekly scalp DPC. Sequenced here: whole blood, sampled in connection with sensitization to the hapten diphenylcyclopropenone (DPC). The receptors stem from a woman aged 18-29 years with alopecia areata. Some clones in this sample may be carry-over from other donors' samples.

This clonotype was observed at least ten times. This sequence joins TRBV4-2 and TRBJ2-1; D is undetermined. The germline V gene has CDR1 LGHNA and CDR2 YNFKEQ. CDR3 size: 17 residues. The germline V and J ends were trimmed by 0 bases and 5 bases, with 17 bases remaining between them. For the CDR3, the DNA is TGTGCCAGCAGCCAAGATGGAGCTACGACCCTCAACAATGAGCAGTTCTTC. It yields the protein CASSQDGATTLNNEQFF.

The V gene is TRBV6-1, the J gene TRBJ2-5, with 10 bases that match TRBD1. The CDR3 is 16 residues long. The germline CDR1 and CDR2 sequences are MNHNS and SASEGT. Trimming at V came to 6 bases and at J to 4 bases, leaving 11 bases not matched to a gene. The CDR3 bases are TGTGCCAGCAGCCTGGAGACAGGGGGCGGAGTAGAGACCCAGTACTTC. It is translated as CASSLETGGGVETQYF.

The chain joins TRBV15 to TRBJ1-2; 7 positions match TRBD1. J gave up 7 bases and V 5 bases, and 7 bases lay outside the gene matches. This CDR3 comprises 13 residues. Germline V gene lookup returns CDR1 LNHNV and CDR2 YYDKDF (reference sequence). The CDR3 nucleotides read TGTGCCACCAGCCACCGACAGGGAGGTGGCTACACCTTC. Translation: CATSHRQGGGYTF.

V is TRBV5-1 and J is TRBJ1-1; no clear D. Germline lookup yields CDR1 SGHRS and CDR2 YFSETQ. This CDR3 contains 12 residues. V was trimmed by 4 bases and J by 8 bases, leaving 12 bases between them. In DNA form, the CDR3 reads TGCGCCAGCAGCCGACTGGCTGGGGAAGCTTTCTTT. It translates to CASSRLAGEAFF.

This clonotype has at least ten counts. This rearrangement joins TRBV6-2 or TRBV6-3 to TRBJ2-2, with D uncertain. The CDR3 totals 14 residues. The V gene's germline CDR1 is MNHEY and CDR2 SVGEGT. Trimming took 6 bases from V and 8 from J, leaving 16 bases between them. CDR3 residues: CASRTLKDRGELFF. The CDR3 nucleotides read TGTGCCAGCAGGACCCTCAAGGACCGAGGGGAGCTGTTTTTT.

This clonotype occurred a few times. Written as DNA, the CDR3 is TGTGCCAGCATTCCTAGTCCAAATACGCAGTATTTT. It specifies CASIPSPNTQYF. The chain employs TRBV12-3 or TRBV12-4 and TRBJ2-3; no clear D gene. The CDR3 extends over 12 amino acids. V was cut by 7 bases and J by 7 bases, with 12 bases left in between.

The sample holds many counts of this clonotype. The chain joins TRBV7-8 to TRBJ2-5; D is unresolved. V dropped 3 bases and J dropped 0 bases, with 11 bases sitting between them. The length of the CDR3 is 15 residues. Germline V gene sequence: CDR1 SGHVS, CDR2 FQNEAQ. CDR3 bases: TGTGCCAGCAGCTTCGTTCGGGCCAACCAAGAGACCCAGTACTTC. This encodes CASSFVRANQETQYF.

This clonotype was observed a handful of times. CDR3 nucleotide sequence: TGTGCCAGCAGCCAAGAACCTACCCTGCCAACTAACAATGAGCAGTTCTTC. Amino acid sequence: CASSQEPTLPTNNEQFF. The V and J genes are TRBV3-1 and TRBJ2-1; D not resolved. The germline V gene encodes CDR1 LGHDT and CDR2 YNNKEL (reference sequence). V lost 0 bases and J lost 5, with 17 bases in between. The CDR3 has 17 amino acids.

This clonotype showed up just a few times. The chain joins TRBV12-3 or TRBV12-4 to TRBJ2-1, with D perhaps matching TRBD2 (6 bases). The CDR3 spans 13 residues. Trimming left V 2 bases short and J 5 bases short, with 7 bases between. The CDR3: CASSLTSHNEQFF. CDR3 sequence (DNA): TGTGCCAGCAGTTTAACTAGCCACAATGAGCAGTTCTTC.

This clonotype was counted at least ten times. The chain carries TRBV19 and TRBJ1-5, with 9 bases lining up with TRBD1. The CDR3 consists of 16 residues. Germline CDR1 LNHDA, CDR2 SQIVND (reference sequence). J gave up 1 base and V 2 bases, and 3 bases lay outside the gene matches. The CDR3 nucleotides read TGTGCCAGTAGTATAAGGACAGGGGCAAGCAATCAGCCCCAGCATTTT. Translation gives CASSIRTGASNQPQHF.

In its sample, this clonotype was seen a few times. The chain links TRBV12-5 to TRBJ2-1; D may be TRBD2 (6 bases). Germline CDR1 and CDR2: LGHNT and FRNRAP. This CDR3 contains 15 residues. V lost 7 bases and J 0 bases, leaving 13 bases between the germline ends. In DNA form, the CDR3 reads TGTGCTAGTGTTGAAGCGGGTTCCTCCTACAATGAGCAGTTCTTC. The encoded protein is CASVEAGSSYNEQFF.

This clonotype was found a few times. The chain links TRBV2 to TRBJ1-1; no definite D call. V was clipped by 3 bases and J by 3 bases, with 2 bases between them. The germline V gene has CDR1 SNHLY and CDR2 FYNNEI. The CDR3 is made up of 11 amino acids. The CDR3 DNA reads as TGTGCCAGCAGTGAGTACACTGAAGCTTTCTTT. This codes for CASSEYTEAFF.

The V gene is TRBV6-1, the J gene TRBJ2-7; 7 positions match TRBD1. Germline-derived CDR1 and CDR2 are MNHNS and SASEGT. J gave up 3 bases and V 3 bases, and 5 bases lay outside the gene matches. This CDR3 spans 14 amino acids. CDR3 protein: CASSDAWDSYEQYF. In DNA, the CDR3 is TGTGCCAGCAGTGACGCCTGGGACAGCTACGAGCAGTACTTC.

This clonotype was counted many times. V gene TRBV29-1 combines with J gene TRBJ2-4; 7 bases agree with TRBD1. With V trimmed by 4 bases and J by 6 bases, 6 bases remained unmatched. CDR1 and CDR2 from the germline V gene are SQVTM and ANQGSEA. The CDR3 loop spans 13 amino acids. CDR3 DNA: TGCAGCGTTGGGCAGGGGGATCGAAACATTCAGTACTTC. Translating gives CSVGQGDRNIQYF.

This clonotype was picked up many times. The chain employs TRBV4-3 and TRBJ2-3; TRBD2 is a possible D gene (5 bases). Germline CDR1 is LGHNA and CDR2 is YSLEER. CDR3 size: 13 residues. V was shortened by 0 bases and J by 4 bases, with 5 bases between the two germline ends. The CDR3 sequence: CASSQERADTQYF. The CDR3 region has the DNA TGCGCCAGCAGCCAAGAGAGGGCAGATACGCAGTATTTT.

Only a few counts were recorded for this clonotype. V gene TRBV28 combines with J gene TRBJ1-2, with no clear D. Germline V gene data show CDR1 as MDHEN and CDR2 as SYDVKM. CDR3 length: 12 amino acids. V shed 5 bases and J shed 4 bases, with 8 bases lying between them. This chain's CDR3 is CASSMDRYGYTF. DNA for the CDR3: TGTGCCAGCAGTATGGATCGCTATGGCTACACCTTC.

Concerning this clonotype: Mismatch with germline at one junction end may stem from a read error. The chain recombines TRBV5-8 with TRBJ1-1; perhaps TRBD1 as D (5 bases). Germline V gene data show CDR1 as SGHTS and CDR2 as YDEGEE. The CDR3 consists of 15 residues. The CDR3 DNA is TGTGCCAGCAGCTTGATTTATAAGGGGAACGCTGAAGCTTTCTTT. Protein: CASSLIYKGNAEAFF.

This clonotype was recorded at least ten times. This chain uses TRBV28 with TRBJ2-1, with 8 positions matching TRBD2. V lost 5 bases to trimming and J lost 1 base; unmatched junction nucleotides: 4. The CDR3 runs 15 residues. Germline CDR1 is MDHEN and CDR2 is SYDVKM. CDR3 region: CASSPGGLSYNEQFF. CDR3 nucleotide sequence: TGTGCCAGCAGTCCGGGGGGGCTATCCTACAATGAGCAGTTCTTC.

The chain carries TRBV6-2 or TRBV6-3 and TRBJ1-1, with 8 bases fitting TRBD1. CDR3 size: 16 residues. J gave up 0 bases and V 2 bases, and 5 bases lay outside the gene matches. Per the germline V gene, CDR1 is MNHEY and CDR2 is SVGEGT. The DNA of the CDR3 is TGTGCCAGCAGTTACCGACAGGGGTACATGAACACTGAAGCTTTCTTT. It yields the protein CASSYRQGYMNTEAFF.